The subject of this entry is one T cell receptor (beta chain). Antigen specificity is unknown. The sample originates from a study of identical twins. Study-level points and caveats: Models predicted too little out-of-frame TCR alpha sharing in monozygotic twins. Conclusions leaned on cross-sectional statistical analysis and did not track the same donors over time.

The V end lost 3 bases, the J end lost 2 bases, and 7 bases lay between the germline ends. The V gene's germline CDR1 is MNHEY and CDR2 SVGEGT. This CDR3 contains 13 residues. A universal primer site was added by template switching, and unique molecular identifiers were carried by the cDNA. In TCRdb, the 5' RACE reads were re-called with MiXCR into one record per CDR3 protein. The table includes some 500,000 distinct CDR3 sequences, approximately 14% detected once. This same sample was also part of a study on yellow fever vaccine responses in identical twins.

This receptor was identified in a woman between 18 and 29 years old in good health. The chain has TRBV6-2 or TRBV6-3 and TRBJ2-5; tentative D call: TRBD2 (5 bases). What was sequenced was CD4+ T cells sorted from blood. The CDR3 here is CASSYKRQETQYF. Here the CDR3 DNA reads TGTGCCAGCAGTTATAAGCGGCAAGAGACCCAGTACTTC.